This T cell receptor (beta chain) was recovered during a study of regulatory T cells in long-lasting Graves disease. Study in general: Persistent Graves' disease required over 5 years of antithyroid drugs and positive TSH receptor antibodies.

Study results and limitations: TCR diversity was lower in persistent than newly diagnosed Graves' disease.

Time point given: persistent/refractory GD, antithyroid drugs over 5 years with positive TRAb. RNA isolated from PBMCs was used to make the TCR library. Per American Thyroid Association guidelines, Graves' disease was diagnosed. The patient group derived from an endocrinology department in Xi'an, China. This clonotype was observed at least ten times. Its specificity is not known. Trimming stripped 0 bases from V and 5 bases from J, with 13 bases between. CDR1 and CDR2 (germline): MNHEY, SVGAGI. This CDR3 contains 15 residues. Library construction for TCR beta used iRepertoire HTBI primers and Arm-PCR of CDR3 regions. MiXCR, applied by TCRdb to the multiplex PCR reads, yields one record per CDR3 protein. The sample yields about 460,000 distinct CDR3 sequences, roughly 22% seen once.

The chain recombines TRBV6-5 with TRBJ1-2; the D gene is possibly TRBD1 (6 bases). This TCR derives from a female donor with Graves disease. The input for sequencing was peripheral blood mononuclear cells (PBMCs), taken when the disease was refractory, from a patient treated with antithyroid drugs. The DNA for the CDR3 is TGTGCCAGCAGTTACTCCTCAGGGGCCGGTTATGGCTACACCTTC. Protein product: CASSYSSGAGYGYTF.